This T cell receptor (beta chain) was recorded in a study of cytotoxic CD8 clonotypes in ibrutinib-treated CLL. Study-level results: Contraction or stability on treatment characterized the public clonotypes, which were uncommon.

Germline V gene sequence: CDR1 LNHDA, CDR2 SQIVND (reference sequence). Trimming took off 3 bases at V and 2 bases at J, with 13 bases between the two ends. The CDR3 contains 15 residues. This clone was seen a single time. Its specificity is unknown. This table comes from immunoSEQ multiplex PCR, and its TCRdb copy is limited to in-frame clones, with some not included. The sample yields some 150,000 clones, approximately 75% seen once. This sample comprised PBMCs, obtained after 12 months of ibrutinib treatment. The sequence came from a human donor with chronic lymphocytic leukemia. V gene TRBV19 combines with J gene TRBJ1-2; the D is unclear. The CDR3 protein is CASSIGYTGNYGYTF. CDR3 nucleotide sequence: TGTGCCAGTAGTATTGGTTACACGGGGAACTATGGCTACACCTTC. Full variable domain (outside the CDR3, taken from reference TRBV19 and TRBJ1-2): DGGITQSPKYLFRKEGQNVTLSCEQNLNHDAMYWYRQDPGQGLRLIYYSQIVNDFQKGDIAEGYSVSREKKESFPLTVTSAQKNPTAFYLCASSIGYTGNYGYTFGSGTRLTVV.